The clone carrying this T cell receptor (beta chain) was observed a few times. These data are taken from a study of OX40 agonist ivuxolimab in advanced cancers. Trimming at V came to 2 bases and at J to 11 bases, leaving 9 bases not matched to a gene. Per germline, CDR1 LGHNA and CDR2 YNFKEQ. The CDR3 consists of 14 residues. Clones were sequenced by immunoSEQ multiplex PCR, and TCRdb holds only the in-frame ones, with some missing. The sample consists of approximately 70,000 clones, 90% of them appearing once. V and J are TRBV4-2 and TRBJ1-5, with TRBD1 matching 7 bases. Here the sequenced sample was CD4+ or CD8+ T cells sorted from blood, taken in a trial of the OX40 agonist ivuxolimab. This clonotype originated in an adult with an advanced solid tumor such as melanoma, head and neck, liver or kidney cancer. This CDR3 is CASSQQTGPRAQHF. CDR3 bases: TGTGCCAGCAGCCAACAGACAGGGCCCCGGGCCCAGCATTTT.